The present TCR beta chain was sequenced within a study of PD-L1 blockade in urothelial cancer. Background on the study: About 85% of the roughly 29 patients were men whose urothelial cancer was bladder-origin.

Per the germline V gene, CDR1 is MNHNY and CDR2 is SVGAGI (reference sequence). With V trimmed by 6 bases and J by 3 bases, 6 bases remained unmatched. The CDR3 is made up of 15 amino acids. Time point in this sample: pretreatment peripheral blood. The repertoire was sequenced with immunoSEQ multiplex PCR; TCRdb's copy has only in-frame clones and lacks some. The sample carries about 130,000 clones, about 88% recorded once. The sequence came from a man between 50 and 59 years old with urothelial cancer. The chain joins TRBV6-6 to TRBJ2-1; 9 bases fit TRBD2. The specimen comprised PBMCs, sampled around atezolizumab (anti-PD-L1) treatment. The CDR3 is CASSLLTSGYNEQFF. The CDR3 DNA reads TGTGCCAGCAGCCTCTTGACTAGCGGCTACAATGAGCAGTTCTTC.